This paragraph reports one T cell receptor beta chain. Measured with immunoSEQ multiplex PCR; TCRdb has only the in-frame clones, and not every one. Counted here are 95,000 to 110,000 clones, about nine tenths occurring once; the ten biggest clones make up roughly 15%. These data originate in a study of blood T cell repertoires in COVID-19. Germline trimming cut 5 bases from V and 0 bases from J; bases unmatched to any gene: 2. Germline CDR1 SGHAT, CDR2 FQNNGV. CDR3 length: 16 amino acids. The V call is TRBV11-2, the J call TRBJ1-4; 11 nucleotides align to TRBD1. The source material was peripheral blood. This sequence was found in an elderly woman in a cohort sampled during active COVID-19. The CDR3 loop reads CASSGQGAATNEKLFF. CDR3 DNA: TGTGCCAGCAGCGGACAGGGGGCAGCAACTAATGAAAAACTGTTTTTT.